Listed below are T cell receptor beta chains from one sample, sequenced in a study of read filtering for tumor transcriptome and immune sequencing. TCRdb processed the reads anew with MiXCR; each CDR3 protein has one entry. The sample records approximately 65,000 distinct CDR3 sequences, approximately 13% being singletons. The sample consisted of a population of CD138-negative cells sorted from bone marrow. The receptor set was obtained from a donor over 35 with multiple myeloma. Both conserved end residues are part of each CDR3. A D gene is named only where the DNA matches it firmly. Only part of the rows carry a size: once, few, many, or a class if the clone is expanded.

d_gene	v_gene	abundance	j_gene	len	CDR3aa	CDR3nt
.	TRBV29-1	many	TRBJ2-6	14	CSVVGESGANVLTF	TGCAGCGTTGTAGGGGAGTCTGGGGCCAACGTCCTGACTTTC
.	TRBV18	many	TRBJ2-7	14	CASSPEQDSYEQYF	TGTGCCAGCTCACCAGAACAGGACTCCTACGAGCAGTACTTC
TRBD2	TRBV3-1	many	TRBJ2-7	17	CASSQDGAGGRRYEQYF	TGTGCCAGCAGCCAAGACGGAGCGGGAGGGCGAAGGTACGAGCAGTACTTC
.	TRBV20-1	medium-sized	TRBJ1-5	15	CSARFPGSGNQPQHF	TGCAGTGCTAGATTTCCAGGATCTGGCAATCAGCCCCAGCATTTT
.	TRBV28	few	TRBJ1-1	14	CASSFHRMNTEAFF	TGTGCCAGCAGTTTCCACCGGATGAACACTGAAGCTTTCTTT
.	TRBV12-3/TRBV12-4	.	TRBJ2-1	12	CASSPPGTRRFF	TGTGCCAGCAGTCCCCCGGGCACAAGACGATTCTTC
.	TRBV12-3/TRBV12-4	many	TRBJ2-7	16	CASSLRRRPKYYEQYF	TGTGCCAGCAGTTTACGTCGCAGGCCCAAATATTACGAGCAGTACTTC
TRBD2	TRBV6-2/TRBV6-3	many	TRBJ2-1	16	CASKIAGGYSYNEQFF	TGTGCCAGTAAAATAGCGGGAGGGTACTCCTACAATGAGCAGTTCTTC
TRBD1	TRBV6-5	many	TRBJ2-3	16	CASSQTGGYAGVTQYF	TGTGCCAGCAGTCAGACAGGGGGCTATGCGGGAGTTACGCAGTATTTT
TRBD2	TRBV6-2/TRBV6-3	few	TRBJ2-3	16	CASSSARTSGTDTQYF	TGTGCCAGCAGTAGCGCTCGGACTAGCGGCACAGATACGCAGTATTTT
.	TRBV20-1	medium-sized	TRBJ2-7	12	CSATDWTYEQYF	TGCAGTGCTACGGATTGGACCTACGAGCAGTACTTC
.	TRBV7-9	many	TRBJ2-5	11	CASGVQETQYF	TGTGCCAGCGGGGTTCAAGAGACCCAGTACTTC
TRBD1	TRBV9	many	TRBJ2-3	16	CASSVNDRGYTDTQYF	TGTGCCAGCAGCGTGAACGACAGGGGCTACACAGATACGCAGTATTTT
.	TRBV4-1	few	TRBJ2-1	13	CASSQGGREKQFF	TGCGCCAGCAGCCAAGGAGGCAGGGAGAAGCAGTTCTTC
.	TRBV5-1	many	TRBJ2-1	15	CASSLRGVTHNEQFF	TGCGCCAGCAGCTTGAGAGGGGTTACCCACAATGAGCAGTTCTTC
.	TRBV27	many	TRBJ1-1	13	CASSLSRGTEAFF	TGTGCCAGCAGTTTATCCCGCGGCACTGAAGCTTTCTTT
.	TRBV6-9	few	TRBJ2-3	16	CASRPSLGSGTDTQYF	TGTGCCAGCAGACCCTCATTAGGGTCGGGCACAGATACGCAGTATTTT
TRBD2	TRBV7-9	.	TRBJ2-7	17	CTSNSTPGTGGNYEQYF	TGTACCAGCAACTCCACTCCCGGGACGGGGGGGAACTACGAGCAGTACTTC
.	TRBV7-9	few	TRBJ2-3	14	CASSPSGSTDTQYF	TGTGCCAGCAGCCCCAGCGGGAGCACAGATACGCAGTATTTT
.	TRBV12-3/TRBV12-4	many	TRBJ2-2	12	CASSSSTGELFF	TGTGCCAGCAGTTCTTCCACCGGGGAGCTGTTTTTT
.	TRBV7-2	many	TRBJ2-3	16	CASSLAPNPVTDTQYF	TGTGCCAGCAGCTTAGCCCCCAACCCCGTAACAGATACGCAGTATTTT
TRBD2	TRBV29-1	.	TRBJ2-3	14	CSALAGLEVDTQYF	TGCAGCGCCCTAGCGGGTTTAGAGGTAGATACGCAGTATTTT
TRBD2	TRBV6-2/TRBV6-3	few	TRBJ2-1	15	CACSYGGLAYNEQFF	TGTGCCTGCAGTTACGGGGGACTAGCCTACAATGAGCAGTTCTTC
.	TRBV7-2	many	TRBJ2-1	15	CASSFGTTAYNEQFF	TGTGCCAGCAGCTTCGGCACAACGGCCTACAATGAGCAGTTCTTC
.	TRBV4-2	many	TRBJ2-1	12	CASSLGLDLPVF	TGTGCCAGCAGCCTCGGATTGGATCTTCCTGTCTTC
TRBD2	TRBV11-2	.	TRBJ2-3	15	CASSLEGGRTDTQYF	TGTGCCAGCAGCTTGGAGGGAGGGAGGACAGATACGCAGTATTTT